Following are 3 T cell receptor beta chains from one sample sequenced in a study of blood T cell repertoires in COVID-19. Produced via immunoSEQ multiplex PCR; TCRdb's table is partial and in-frame only. The table records 390,000 or so clones, roughly 89% of them present only once. Sequenced: PBMCs or T cells enriched from blood (not recorded which). These receptors were taken from a woman aged 50 to 60 who had recovered from COVID-19.

CDR3 loop: CASSIPWDRGRVDYTF. Written as DNA, the CDR3 is TGTGCCAGTAGTATACCGTGGGACAGGGGGCGCGTTGACTACACCTTC. The rearrangement links TRBV19 to TRBJ1-2; 12 nucleotides align to TRBD1. The CDR3 is 16 amino acids. Germline assignment: CDR1 LNHDA and CDR2 SQIVND (reference sequence). The J segment lost 10 bases and the V segment lost 2 bases, leaving 11 bases of the junction unmatched.

V gene TRBV4-1 combines with J gene TRBJ2-3, with 8 bases identical to TRBD1. The ends lost 3 bases at V and 1 base at J; junction bases unmatched: 9. CDR1 and CDR2 (germline): MGHRA, YSYEKL. The CDR3 is 17 residues long. Here the CDR3 reads CASSQHSRGQGTDTQYF. The CDR3 nucleotides are TGCGCCAGCAGCCAGCACTCCAGGGGGCAAGGCACAGATACGCAGTATTTT.

This chain links TRBV29-1 with TRBJ2-1, with 7 bases matching TRBD1. Looked up from germline, CDR1 is SQVTM and CDR2 is ANQGSEA. This CDR3 spans 15 amino acids. J lost 1 base, V lost 4 bases, and 7 bases had no gene match. Here the CDR3 DNA reads TGCAGCGTTGCCCTGGGACAGAGATCCTACAATGAGCAGTTCTTC. Protein product: CSVALGQRSYNEQFF.